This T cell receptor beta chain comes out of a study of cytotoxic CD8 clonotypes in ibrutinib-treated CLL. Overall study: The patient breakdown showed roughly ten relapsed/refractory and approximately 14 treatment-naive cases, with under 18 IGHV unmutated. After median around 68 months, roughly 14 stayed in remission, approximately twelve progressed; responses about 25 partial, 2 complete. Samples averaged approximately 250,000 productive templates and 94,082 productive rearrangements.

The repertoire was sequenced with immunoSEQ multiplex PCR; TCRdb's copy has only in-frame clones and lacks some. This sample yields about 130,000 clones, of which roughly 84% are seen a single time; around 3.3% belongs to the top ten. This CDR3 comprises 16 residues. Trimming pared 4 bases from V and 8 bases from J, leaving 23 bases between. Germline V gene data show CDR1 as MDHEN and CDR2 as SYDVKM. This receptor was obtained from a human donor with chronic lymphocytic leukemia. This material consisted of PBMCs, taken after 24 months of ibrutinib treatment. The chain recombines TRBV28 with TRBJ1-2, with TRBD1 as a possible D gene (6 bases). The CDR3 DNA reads TGTGCCAGCAGTTCCCCCAGGGGTACCGGCCTTGGCGGCTACACCTTC. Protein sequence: CASSSPRGTGLGGYTF.